This passage covers 22 T cell receptor beta chains from one sample sequenced in a study of blood T cells in healthy people across ages. A second PCR, run for 7 to 11 cycles, used a sample-barcoded 5' primer plus a J-beta primer mix. In TCRdb, the 5' RACE reads were re-called with MiXCR into one record per CDR3 protein. This table has about 930,000 distinct CDR3 sequences, roughly 29% appearing once. The same data also contributed to another study, on T cells of mothers and their children.

The sequenced material came from blood. The receptors come from a woman in her forties in good health.

V gene TRBV21-1 combines with J gene TRBJ2-1; the table's D call, TRBD1, was not checked against the DNA. Gene TRBJ2-7 matches the end of the DNA better, so the J call may be wrong. TRBV21-1 is listed as a pseudogene. This CDR3 comprises 15 residues. CDR3 in amino acids: CASNSPGDSYNEQYF. The CDR3 DNA is TGTGCCAGCAATTCTCCCGGGGATTCCTACAATGAGCAGTACTTC.

This rearrangement joins TRBV6-5 to TRBJ2-3; TRBD1 matches 8 bases. Germline V gives CDR1 MNHEY, CDR2 SVGAGI. V lost 6 bases, J lost 3 bases, and 8 bases stayed unmatched. This CDR3 has 15 residues. The CDR3 nucleotides read TGTGCCAGCAGGGCCGGGACAGGACTAACAGATACGCAGTATTTT. Residues: CASRAGTGLTDTQYF.

For this clonotype: This may arise from a read error, as a much more abundant clone is one base away. The CDR3 bases are TGTGCCAGCAACTTAAACGGGAACTATGGCTACACCTTC. Translated: CASNLNGNYGYTF. This rearrangement joins TRBV7-6 to TRBJ1-2; no clear D gene. Germline V gene data show CDR1 as SGHVS and CDR2 as FNYEAQ. This CDR3 is 13 amino acids long.

A word on this clonotype: A junction boundary mismatches the germline segment, possibly from a read error. The chain recombines TRBV5-4 with TRBJ1-2, with 7 nucleotides matching TRBD1. The CDR3 sequence is 15 residues long. Germline V gene data show CDR1 as SGHNT and CDR2 as YYREEE (reference sequence). The CDR3 region is CVSSEGQLSNYGYTF. CDR3 DNA: TGTGTCAGCAGCGAGGGACAGCTTTCTAACTATGGCTACACCTTC.

This clonotype was seen ten or more times. This chain joins TRBV5-6 and TRBJ2-7, with D perhaps TRBD1 (6 bases). Germline assignment: CDR1 SGHDT and CDR2 YYEEEE. The V gene lost 6 bases and the J gene lost 7 bases, with 20 bases spanning the gap. CDR3 length equals 14 residues. The CDR3 here is CASTLRGRGLEQYF. The DNA of the CDR3 is TGTGCCAGCACCCTCCGGGGCAGGGGCCTTGAGCAGTACTTC.

Regarding this clonotype: Relative to the germline gene, one junction end is altered; a read error may explain this. The V and J genes are TRBV7-2 and TRBJ2-3; 10 nucleotides line up with TRBD2. Per the germline V gene, CDR1 is SGHTA and CDR2 is FQGNSA. The length of the CDR3 is 17 residues. The CDR3 loop is CASSLSGGAPSTDTQYF. Here the CDR3 DNA reads TGTGCCAGCAGCCTAAGCGGGGGGGCGCCTAGCACAGATACACAGTATTTT.

This chain joins TRBV2 and TRBJ1-2; 7 positions match TRBD1. Germline V gene data show CDR1 as SNHLY and CDR2 as FYNNEI. This CDR3 has 14 residues. Trimming removed 7 bases from V and 1 base from J; junction bases left unmatched: 6. As DNA, the CDR3 is TGTGCCAGCACAAGGGACAGATATAACTATGGCTACACCTTC. Translation: CASTRDRYNYGYTF.

This clonotype occurred a few times. The chain recombines TRBV28 with TRBJ2-5; maybe TRBD1 (5 bases). V lost 3 bases and J 7 bases, leaving 18 bases between the germline ends. CDR3 length: 15 residues. Germline lookup yields CDR1 MDHEN and CDR2 SYDVKM. CDR3 region: CASSFRGRTTGTQYF. The DNA for the CDR3 is TGTGCCAGCAGTTTTAGGGGCAGGACAACGGGGACCCAGTACTTC.

This clonotype came up many times. The gene calls are TRBV20-1 and TRBJ2-3; TRBD1 is a possible D gene (5 bases). This CDR3 region has 13 residues. Germline CDR1 is DFQATT and CDR2 is SNEGSKA (reference sequence). The CDR3 nucleotides read TGCAGCAGCAGCAGGGTCGGCACAGATACGCAGTATTTT. Translation gives CSSSRVGTDTQYF.

This clonotype has only a few counts. V is TRBV3-1 and J is TRBJ1-5, with D hard to call. The CDR3 consists of 13 residues. CDR1 is LGHDT, CDR2 YNNKEL, per germline (reference sequence). V was trimmed by 0 bases and J by 4 bases, leaving 4 bases between them. The DNA for the CDR3 is TGTGCCAGCAGCCAAGACTTAAATCAGCCCCAGCATTTT. Translated, it gives CASSQDLNQPQHF.

This clonotype was seen more than once but under ten times. At one end, the junction sequence differs from germline, possibly due to a read error. The V call is TRBV20-1, the J call TRBJ2-5, with D possibly TRBD2 on 6 matching bases. This CDR3 has 21 residues. Germline CDR1 reads DFQATT; CDR2 reads SNEGSKA (reference sequence). CDR3 residues: CSAGDLGGTITVSSRGETQYF. The DNA of the CDR3 is TGCAGTGCTGGAGATTTGGGCGGGACCATAACGGTCTCCTCCCGAGGGGAGACCCAGTACTTC.

The chain recombines TRBV21-1 with TRBJ2-4; the table gives TRBD1 as D, unverified against the DNA. TRBV21-1 is labeled a pseudogene. The CDR3 is 15 residues long. CDR3 residues: CASSKERDRDNERYF. CDR3 bases: TGTGCCAGCAGCAAAGAGAGAGACAGGGACAATGAGCGGTACTTC.

Comment on this clonotype: Mismatch with germline at one junction end may stem from a read error. This chain's CDR3 is CASSPPGASVLTF. The CDR3 DNA reads TGTGCCAGCAGCCCCCCCGGGGCCAGCGTCCTGACTTTC. The chain employs TRBV7-8 and TRBJ2-6; D could derive from TRBD1 or TRBD2 (5 bases each). Germline assignment: CDR1 SGHVS and CDR2 FQNEAQ. This CDR3 region has 13 residues.

Concerning this clonotype: Being one base from a much bigger clone, this may be a read error. The V call is TRBV7-2, the J call TRBJ2-1, with D uncertain. In germline, CDR1 is SGHTA, CDR2 FQGNSA. Trimming shortened V by 0 bases and J by 11 bases, and 14 bases separated the two germline ends. The CDR3 runs to 14 residues. The CDR3 sequence is CASSLAIWGNKQFF. The CDR3 DNA is TGTGCCAGCAGCTTAGCCATCTGGGGAAATAAGCAGTTCTTC.

In the case of this clonotype: This may come from a read error, since a much larger clone is one base off. Because the CDR3 is missing its conserved closing phenylalanine or tryptophan, this is likely a read error. This chain joins TRBV29-1 and TRBJ2-7; unclear D gene. The tail of the sequence fits TRBJ2-5 better, so the J call may be wrong. The CDR3 extends over 12 amino acids. In germline, CDR1 is SQVTM, CDR2 ANQGSEA. The CDR3 DNA is TGCAGCGTTGACTGGGCAGAAGAGACCCAGTACTGC. Its protein product is CSVDWAEETQYC.

The chain joins TRBV9 to TRBJ2-5, with TRBD2 identical over 10 bases. Looked up from germline, CDR1 is SGDLS and CDR2 is YYNGEE. V shed 4 bases, J shed 11 bases, and the junction held 11 bases outside the gene matches. This CDR3 has 14 residues. The DNA of the CDR3 is TGTGCCAGCAGCCCGTCTAGCGGGGGTAATGAGCAGTACTTC. This sequence encodes CASSPSSGGNEQYF.

This clonotype was seen a handful of times. Given a much more abundant clone one base away, this may be a read error. The chain combines TRBV5-1 with TRBJ1-1; D remains ambiguous. The CDR3 is 13 amino acids. CDR1 SGHRS and CDR2 YFSETQ come from the germline V gene. V lost 4 bases to trimming and J lost 6 bases, with 13 bases between them. In DNA, the CDR3 is TGCGCCAGCAGCGGGAACACTTGGTCTGAAGCTTTCTTT. Translating it yields CASSGNTWSEAFF.

The chain couples TRBV7-2 to TRBJ2-3; either TRBD1 or TRBD2 may fit D (5 bases each). V dropped 5 bases and J dropped 3 bases, with 12 bases sitting between them. The CDR3 runs to 14 residues. Looked up from germline, CDR1 is SGHTA and CDR2 is FQGNSA. The chain's CDR3 is CASSQMGETDTQYF. The CDR3 DNA sequence: TGTGCCAGCAGCCAGATGGGGGAGACAGATACGCAGTATTTT.

The chain uses TRBV6-5 and TRBJ1-2; the D is unclear. The germline V and J ends were trimmed by 0 bases and 4 bases, with 15 bases remaining between them. Germline CDR1 reads MNHEY; CDR2 reads SVGAGI. CDR3 size: 16 residues. The CDR3: CASSYSGARRSYGYTF. The CDR3, as DNA: TGTGCCAGCAGTTACTCAGGCGCCAGAAGGAGCTATGGCTACACCTTC.

This clonotype was seen only a few times. J is TRBJ2-7 and V is TRBV3-1; D ambiguous. Germline V lookup: CDR1 LGHDT, CDR2 YNNKEL (reference sequence). V lost 3 bases and J lost 4, with 7 bases in between. This CDR3 region has 12 residues. CDR3 nucleotides: TGTGCCAGCAGCCATGGACGGTACGAGCAGTACTTC. This translates into CASSHGRYEQYF.

In this sample, this clonotype turned up a few times. V usage is TRBV11-2 and J usage is TRBJ2-5; TRBD1 is a possible D gene (5 bases). The J call is doubtful: the DNA matches TRBJ2-7 better. The germline gives CDR1 SGHAT, CDR2 FQNNGV. This CDR3 is built from 15 residues. CDR3 amino acids: CASSPQVPRCYEQYF. In nucleotides, the CDR3 is TGTGCCAGCAGCCCACAGGTTCCCCGGTGTTACGAGCAGTACTTC.

This clonotype was seen ten or more times. The chain combines TRBV7-2 with TRBJ2-1; D unclear. Germline V CDR1 and CDR2: SGHTA, FQGNSA. The CDR3 length is 15 residues. Trimming stripped 2 bases from V and 6 bases from J, with 14 bases between. The chain's CDR3 is CASSLSFATRNEQFF. The DNA for the CDR3 is TGTGCCAGCAGCTTAAGTTTTGCCACACGCAATGAGCAGTTCTTC.